The 5 T cell receptor beta chains in this list originate from one sample, sequenced in a study of blood T cell repertoires in COVID-19. Using immunoSEQ multiplex PCR, the repertoire was profiled, and TCRdb retains in-frame clones only, with some absent. Of some 65,000 clones listed, roughly 74% are singletons. The source material was peripheral blood. The receptors stem from a woman older than 75 with acute or convalescent COVID-19.

V gene TRBV29-1 combines with J gene TRBJ2-2; 13 nucleotides match TRBD2. Germline V CDR1 and CDR2: SQVTM, ANQGSEA. V gave up 7 bases and J gave up 4 bases; unmatched junction bases: 6. This CDR3 comprises 15 residues. The CDR3 region is CSASLAGGGTGELFF. For the CDR3, the DNA is TGCAGCGCCTCACTAGCGGGAGGGGGCACCGGGGAGCTGTTTTTT.

This chain links TRBV28 with TRBJ2-7, with 11 bases aligning to TRBD1. Germline values: CDR1 MDHEN, CDR2 SYDVKM. The CDR3 totals 16 residues. Germline trimming cut 2 bases from V and 0 bases from J; bases unmatched to any gene: 3. CDR3 sequence: CASSLVDRGPSYEQYF. The CDR3 DNA follows: TGTGCCAGCAGTTTAGTGGACAGGGGGCCCTCCTACGAGCAGTACTTC.

This clone was observed a handful of times. The V call is TRBV19, the J call TRBJ2-5; 7 nucleotides align to TRBD1. Looked up from germline, CDR1 is LNHDA and CDR2 is SQIVND (reference sequence). The CDR3 length is 14 residues. With 6 bases clipped from V and 1 base from J, the junction kept 5 bases outside the gene matches. Here the CDR3 DNA reads TGTGCCAGTAGCCTACAGGGGCCCCAAGAGACCCAGTACTTC. This codes for CASSLQGPQETQYF.

CDR3 sequence reads: CASSFSDTPNYGYTF. CDR3 in DNA: TGTGCCAGCAGCTTCTCGGACACCCCTAACTATGGCTACACCTTC. This chain links TRBV11-2 with TRBJ1-2; D might be TRBD1 (5 bases). The CDR3 sequence is 15 residues long. Per the germline V gene, CDR1 is SGHAT and CDR2 is FQNNGV. The ends were cut back, 3 bases at V and 0 bases at J, with 11 bases in the middle. The full variable domain, in which reference TRBV11-2 and TRBJ1-2 provide the parts outside the CDR3, is EAGVAQSPRYKIIEKRQSVAFWCNPISGHATLYWYQQILGQGPKLLIQFQNNGVVDDSQLPKDRFSAERLKGVDSTLKIQPAKLEDSAVYLCASSFSDTPNYGYTFGSGTRLTVV.

The rearrangement uses TRBV18 and TRBJ2-5; a possible D gene is TRBD2 (5 bases). Germline V gene data show CDR1 as KGHSH and CDR2 as LQKENI. The CDR3 is made up of 14 amino acids. The V and J ends lost 5 bases and 1 base respectively, with 11 bases between them. The CDR3 protein is CASSATRVQETQYF. In DNA form, the CDR3 reads TGTGCCAGCTCAGCGACGAGGGTCCAAGAGACCCAGTACTTC.